Described below is a single T cell receptor beta chain sequence and its context. Original methodology: Amplification of reference gene primers provided the estimated nucleated cell counts. Sequenced by immunoSEQ multiplex PCR; TCRdb stores in-frame clones only, minus some. The V and J calls and clone size are taken from that table; D and trimming were inferred from the DNA. The table records approximately 270,000 clones, roughly 85% of them present only once. The data were obtained in a study of blood T cell repertoires in COVID-19. About the research overall: Material from acute and convalescent COVID-19 was sourced from the United States, Italy and Spain.

The CDR3 covers 17 residues. Losses at the gene ends were 4 bases for V and 0 bases for J; bases not matched to a gene: 9. The germline V gene has CDR1 MNHNS and CDR2 SASEGT. Researchers sorted participants into cohorts using their self-reported clinical history. Cohort 3 recovered donors had two negative PCRs, clearance, or symptom resolution. J is TRBJ1-5 and V is TRBV6-1; TRBD1 aligns across 7 bases. This TCR was recovered from a woman between 50 and 59 years old who had recovered from COVID-19. Sequencing was performed on PBMCs or T cells enriched from blood (not recorded which). CDR3 bases: TGTGCCAGCAGTGCCCTAGGGACAGCTAATAGCAATCAGCCCCAGCATTTT. This translates into CASSALGTANSNQPQHF.